This T cell receptor (beta chain) was profiled in a study of CD8 T cells in Susac syndrome. Purification of the CD8+ and CD4+ T cells relied on negative isolation, and TEMRA cells underwent FACS enrichment. Trimming took 3 bases from V and 0 from J, leaving 7 bases between them. Looked up from germline, CDR1 is KGHDR and CDR2 is SFDVKD. There are 14 residues in the CDR3. RNA, at about 0.45 to 1 ug, was reverse transcribed with random hexamers. A multiplex approach, immunoSEQ multiplex PCR, amplified TCR beta CDR3 across 54 Vbeta and 13 Jbeta. A single record per CDR3 protein comes from TCRdb applying MiXCR to the immunoSEQ multiplex PCR reads. The table records more than 95,000 distinct CDR3 sequences, around 95% of them present only once.

This chain uses TRBV24-1 with TRBJ1-2; D gene ambiguous. The material sequenced was CD4+ T cells from PBMCs. This sequence originates from a human donor in good health. The CDR3 coding sequence is TGTGCCACCAGTGATCCGGGGACTAACTATGGCTACACCTTC. It translates to CATSDPGTNYGYTF.